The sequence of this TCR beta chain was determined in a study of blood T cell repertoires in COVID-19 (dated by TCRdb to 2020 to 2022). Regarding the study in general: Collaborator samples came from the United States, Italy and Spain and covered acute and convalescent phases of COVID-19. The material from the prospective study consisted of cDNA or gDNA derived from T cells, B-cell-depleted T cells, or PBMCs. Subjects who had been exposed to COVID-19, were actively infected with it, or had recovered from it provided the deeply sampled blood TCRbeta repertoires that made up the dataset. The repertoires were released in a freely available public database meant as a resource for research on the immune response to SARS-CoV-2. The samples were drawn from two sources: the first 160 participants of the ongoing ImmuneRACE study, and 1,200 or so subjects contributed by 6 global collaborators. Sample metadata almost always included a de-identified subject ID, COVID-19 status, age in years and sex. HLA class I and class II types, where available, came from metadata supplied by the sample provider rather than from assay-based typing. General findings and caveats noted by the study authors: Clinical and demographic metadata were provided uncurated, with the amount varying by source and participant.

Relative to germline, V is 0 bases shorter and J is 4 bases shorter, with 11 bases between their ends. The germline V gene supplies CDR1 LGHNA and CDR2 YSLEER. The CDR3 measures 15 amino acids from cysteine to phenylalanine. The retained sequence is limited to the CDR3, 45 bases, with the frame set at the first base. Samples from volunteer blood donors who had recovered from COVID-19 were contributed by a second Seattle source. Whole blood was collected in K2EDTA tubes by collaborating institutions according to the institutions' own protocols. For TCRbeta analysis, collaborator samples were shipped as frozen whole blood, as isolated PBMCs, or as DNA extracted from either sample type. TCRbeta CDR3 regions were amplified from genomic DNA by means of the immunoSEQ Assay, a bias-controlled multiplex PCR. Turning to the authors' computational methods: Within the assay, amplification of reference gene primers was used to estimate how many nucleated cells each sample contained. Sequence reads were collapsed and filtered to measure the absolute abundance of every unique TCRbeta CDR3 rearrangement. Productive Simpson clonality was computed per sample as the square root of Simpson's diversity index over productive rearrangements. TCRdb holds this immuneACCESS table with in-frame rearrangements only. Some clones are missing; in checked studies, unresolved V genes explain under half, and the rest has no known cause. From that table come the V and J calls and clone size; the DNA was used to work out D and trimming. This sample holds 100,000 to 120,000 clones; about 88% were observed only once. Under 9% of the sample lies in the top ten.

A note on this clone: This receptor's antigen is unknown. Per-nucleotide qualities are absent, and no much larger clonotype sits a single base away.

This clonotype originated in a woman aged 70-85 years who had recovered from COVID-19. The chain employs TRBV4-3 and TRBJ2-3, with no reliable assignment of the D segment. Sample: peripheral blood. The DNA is TGCGCCAGCAGCCAAGACCCTTATTCGGCAGATACGCAGTATTTT. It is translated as CASSQDPYSADTQYF.